These 8 T cell receptor beta chains were sequenced from one sample in a study of blood T cells in healthy people across ages. Sample-barcoded 5' priming and a J-beta primer mix drove a second PCR of roughly 7 to 11 cycles. TCRdb called the 5' RACE reads again in MiXCR, with one record for every CDR3 protein. In the table there are some 930,000 distinct CDR3 sequences, just under 30% of which are singletons. This same sample was also part of a study on T cells of mothers and their children.

Sequenced input: blood. The receptors come from a woman aged 40 to 50 in good health.

A remark on this clonotype: The junction departs from germline at one end; a sequencing error may be responsible. This chain uses TRBV6-2 or TRBV6-3 with TRBJ1-4; TRBD1 aligns across 8 bases. CDR3 length: 16 amino acids. CDR1 MNHEY and CDR2 SVGEGT come from the germline V gene. The CDR3 spells CAGSYSGQAANEKLFF. As DNA, the CDR3 is TGTGCCGGCAGTTACTCGGGACAGGCGGCTAATGAAAAACTGTTTTTT.

The J gene is TRBJ1-1, the V gene TRBV18, with D possibly being TRBD1 (6 bases). The CDR3 extends over 14 amino acids. CDR1 and CDR2 (germline): KGHSH, LQKENI. Trimming shortened V by 2 bases and J by 11 bases, and 18 bases separated the two germline ends. In DNA form, the CDR3 reads TGTGCCAGCTCACCAGGGGGGCAATTGGCGCTGGCTTTCTTT. This translates into CASSPGGQLALAFF.

The chain uses TRBV20-1 and TRBJ2-7; 7 bases fit TRBD2. The germline V gene has CDR1 DFQATT and CDR2 SNEGSKA (reference sequence). Losses at the gene ends were 5 bases for V and 0 bases for J; bases not matched to a gene: 4. This CDR3 has 13 residues. CDR3 region: CSASGTNSYEQYF. In nucleotides, the CDR3 is TGCAGTGCTTCCGGGACTAACTCCTACGAGCAGTACTTC.

The CDR3 region has the DNA TGTGCCAGCAACCCCCAAAGGGCCAATGAGCAGTTCTTC. This sequence encodes CASNPQRANEQFF. The chain is built from TRBV6-5 and TRBJ2-1; D remains unclear. The ends were cut back, 7 bases at V and 6 bases at J, with 13 bases in the middle. The CDR3 contains 13 residues. In germline, CDR1 is MNHEY, CDR2 SVGAGI.

The chain combines TRBV20-1 with TRBJ2-6; no definite D call. Germline CDR1 reads DFQATT; CDR2 reads SNEGSKA (reference sequence). The CDR3 totals 13 residues. The CDR3 DNA reads TGCGCTCGACTGGACTCTGGGGCCAACGTCCTGACTTTC. It encodes CARLDSGANVLTF.

This clonotype appeared many times. The CDR3 loop is CSVSPYNEQFF. The DNA for the CDR3 is TGCAGCGTTAGCCCTTACAATGAGCAGTTCTTC. The V and J genes are TRBV29-1 and TRBJ2-1; D not certain. V was shortened by 5 bases and J by 4 bases, with 6 bases between the two germline ends. Germline values: CDR1 SQVTM, CDR2 ANQGSEA. This CDR3 is 11 amino acids long.

This clonotype was observed a few times. This chain links TRBV19 with TRBJ2-4; 8 bases map to TRBD1. Germline V gene lookup returns CDR1 LNHDA and CDR2 SQIVND (reference sequence). The CDR3 has 14 amino acids. V dropped 3 bases and J dropped 7; count of bases not matched to a gene: 5. Here the CDR3 DNA reads TGTGCCAGTAGTATCGGACAGGGTCTGAACATTCAGTACTTC. Amino acids: CASSIGQGLNIQYF.

This clonotype was observed a few times. It may be a read error: a sequence one base away is much more abundant. J is TRBJ2-5 and V is TRBV25-1, with 10 nucleotides matching TRBD2. This CDR3 has 15 amino acids. The junction had 15 bases not matched to a gene; V was cut back by 6 bases and J by 11 bases. Per the germline V gene, CDR1 is MGHDK and CDR2 is SYGVNS. In DNA form, the CDR3 reads TGTGCCAGCAGGCCCAGCGGGGGGGCCTGGAATGAGCAGTACTTC. This gives the protein CASRPSGGAWNEQYF.